This T cell receptor (beta chain) stems from a study of CD8+CD57+ T cells in acquired aplastic anemia (dated by TCRdb to the late 2010s). Regarding the study in general: DNA extracted from sorted CD4+ and CD8+ cells had a mean of 3.2 ug, with a range of roughly 0.2 to 30 ug. A CD8+CD57+ expansion meant a frequency higher than the mean frequency seen in healthy subjects.

Expansion of CD8+CD57+ cells had been shown by flow cytometry in the patients chosen for sequencing. Every patient had severe acquired aplastic anemia, diagnosed using the International Study of Aplastic Anemia and Agranulocytosis and Camitta criteria. No patient had received any therapy when blood was sampled. TCR repertoires of sorted CD4+ and CD8+ blood T cells from severe aplastic anemia patients and healthy subjects were deep-sequenced in the study. Patients were enrolled under clinicaltrials.gov protocols 00001620, 01623167, 00001397, 00071045, 00081523 and 00961064 in the USA. Ficoll-Paque density gradient centrifugation was used to isolate peripheral blood mononuclear cells. CD4+ and CD8+ T cells were sorted by FACS or magnetic beads before DNA extraction. As regards this clonotype: Its target antigen remains unknown. No qualities accompany the bases; no much larger clone lies one base away.

Profiling of TCR beta VDJ combinations and CDR3 sequences used genomic DNA as the template. An Illumina HiSeq 2000 was used for TCR repertoire sequencing. The study's processing was this. TRBV/TRBJ rearrangement plots, CDR3 size and DJ length profiles, and Simpson's diversity index were used to evaluate the repertoires. Whichever DNA sequence was most abundant in the deep sequencing data was defined as the immunodominant clone. CDR3 amino acid sequences were checked for sharing between subjects and were compared against published repertoires and the VDJdb database. The public reads were run again by TCRdb, first through fastp at Q25 and then through MiXCR, and only productive beta chains were kept. Each CDR3 protein appears once, grouped with its most common genes and DNA. The authors' filters were not applied to this entry. The sample profile shows approximately 80,000 distinct CDR3 sequences; under 80% of them were found once. About 82% of the sample goes to the ten largest clones.

The germline V gene encodes CDR1 SGDLS and CDR2 YYNGEE. The CDR3 has 14 amino acids, counting the end cysteine and phenylalanine. The retained sequence is limited to the CDR3, 42 bases, with the frame set at the first base. V gives up 3 bases and J gives up 6 bases, and the segment between their germline ends measures 15 bases. What the research found in general, with its limitations: Between patients and healthy controls, no significant difference in CD8+ Simpson's diversity was found (P=0.060). About 28 CD8+ CDR3 sequences were found in both patients and controls but appeared to be highly expressed in patients and within the immunodominant clones of the patients.

The TCR originated in a human donor with aplastic anemia. The V and J genes are TRBV9 and TRBJ1-1; there is no confident call for the D gene. What was sequenced was sorted CD4+, CD8+, or CD8+CD57+ T cells (not recorded which) from PBMCs. The bases read TGTGCCAGCAGCGCGGGCCCGACATCTGCTGAAGCTTTCTTT. Its amino acids are CASSAGPTSAEAFF.